This T cell receptor beta chain appears in the sequencing data of a study of cytomegalovirus exposure and HLA in healthy donors. Notes on the study in general: Solely CMV serostatus was available to characterize immune exposure. A missense DCLRE1C variant was associated with V- and J-gene trimming of TCR beta chains in a later analysis, and an independent cohort replicated the association. Reports described diagnosis of cytomegalovirus status by the classifier as highly specific and sensitive.

The PCR made use of 60 Vbeta and 13 Jbeta primers. Assay used: immunoSEQ multiplex PCR; TCRdb lists only in-frame clones, some missing. The table includes fewer than 85,000 clones, roughly 76% detected once. Comments on this clone: Its antigen remains unidentified.

The CDR3 has 13 amino acids. CDR1 and CDR2 from the germline V gene are MDHEN and SYDVKM. V was pared by 6 bases and J by 4 bases, with 5 bases of the junction left unmatched. The rearrangement uses TRBV28 and TRBJ2-7; TRBD1 matches 8 bases. Sequenced: PBMCs. The receptor's source is a male donor in good health and CMV-seropositive. The CDR3 here is CASRWTGNYEQYF. In DNA, the CDR3 is TGTGCCAGCAGATGGACAGGGAATTACGAGCAGTACTTC. The full variable domain, with the rest looked up from reference TRBV28 and TRBJ2-7, is DVKVTQSSRYLVKRTGEKVFLECVQDMDHENMFWYRQDPGLGLRLIYFSYDVKMKEKGDIPEGYSVSREKKERFSLILESASTNQTSMYLCASRWTGNYEQYFGPGTRLTVT.